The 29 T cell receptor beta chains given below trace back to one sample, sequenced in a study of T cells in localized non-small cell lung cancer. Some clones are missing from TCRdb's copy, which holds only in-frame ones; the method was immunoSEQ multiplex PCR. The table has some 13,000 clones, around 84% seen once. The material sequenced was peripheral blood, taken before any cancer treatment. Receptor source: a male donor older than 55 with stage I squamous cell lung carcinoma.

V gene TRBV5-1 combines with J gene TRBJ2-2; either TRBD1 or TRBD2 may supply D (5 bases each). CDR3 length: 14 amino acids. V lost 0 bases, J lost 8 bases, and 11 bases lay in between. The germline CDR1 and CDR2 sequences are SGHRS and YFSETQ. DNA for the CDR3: TGCGCCAGCAGCTTGGATGGGGGAACGGGGGAGCTGTTTTTT. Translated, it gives CASSLDGGTGELFF.

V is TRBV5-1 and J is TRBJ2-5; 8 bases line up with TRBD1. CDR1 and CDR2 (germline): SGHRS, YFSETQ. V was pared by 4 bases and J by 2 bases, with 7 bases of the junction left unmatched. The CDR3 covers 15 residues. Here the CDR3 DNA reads TGCGCCAGCAGCCCCACGACAGGGGTTCAAGAGACCCAGTACTTC. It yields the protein CASSPTTGVQETQYF. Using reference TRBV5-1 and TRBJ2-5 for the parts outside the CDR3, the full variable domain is KAGVTQTPRYLIKTRGQQVTLSCSPISGHRSVSWYQQTPGQGLQFLFEYFSETQRNKGNFPGRFSGRQFSNSRSEMNVSTLELGDSALYLCASSPTTGVQETQYFGPGTRLLVL.

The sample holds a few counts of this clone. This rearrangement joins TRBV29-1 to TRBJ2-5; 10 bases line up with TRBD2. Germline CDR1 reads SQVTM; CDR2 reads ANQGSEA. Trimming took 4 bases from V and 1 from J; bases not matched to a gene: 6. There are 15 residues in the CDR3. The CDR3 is CSVVPLAGAQETQYF. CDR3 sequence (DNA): TGCAGCGTTGTACCCCTAGCGGGGGCCCAAGAGACCCAGTACTTC.

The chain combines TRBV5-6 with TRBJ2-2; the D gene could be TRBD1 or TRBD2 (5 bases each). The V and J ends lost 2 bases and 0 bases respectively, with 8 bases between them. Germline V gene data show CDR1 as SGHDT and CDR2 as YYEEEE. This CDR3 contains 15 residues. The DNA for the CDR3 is TGTGCCAGCAGCTTCGGGGCAGCGAACACCGGGGAGCTGTTTTTT. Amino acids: CASSFGAANTGELFF.

The DNA of the CDR3 is TGTGCCAGCTCACAGAGTTCAAGCCGCGAAGCTTTCTTT. Translated: CASSQSSSREAFF. V is TRBV18 and J is TRBJ1-1; no clear D. Per the germline V gene, CDR1 is KGHSH and CDR2 is LQKENI. Trimming removed 4 bases from V and 8 bases from J, with 14 bases in between. This CDR3 region has 13 residues.

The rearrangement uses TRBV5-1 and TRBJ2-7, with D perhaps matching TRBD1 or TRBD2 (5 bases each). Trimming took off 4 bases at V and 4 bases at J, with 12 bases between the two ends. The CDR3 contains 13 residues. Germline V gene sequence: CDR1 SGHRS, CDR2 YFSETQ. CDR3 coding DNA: TGCGCCAGCAGCCGGGGACCAAATTACGAGCAGTACTTC. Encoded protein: CASSRGPNYEQYF.

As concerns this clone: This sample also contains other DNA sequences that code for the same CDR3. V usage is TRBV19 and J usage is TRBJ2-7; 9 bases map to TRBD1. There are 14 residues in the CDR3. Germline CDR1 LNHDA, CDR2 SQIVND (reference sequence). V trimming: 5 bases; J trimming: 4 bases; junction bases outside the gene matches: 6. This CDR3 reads CASSPGQGPYEQYF. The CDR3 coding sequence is TGTGCCAGTAGTCCGGGACAGGGCCCTTACGAGCAGTACTTC.

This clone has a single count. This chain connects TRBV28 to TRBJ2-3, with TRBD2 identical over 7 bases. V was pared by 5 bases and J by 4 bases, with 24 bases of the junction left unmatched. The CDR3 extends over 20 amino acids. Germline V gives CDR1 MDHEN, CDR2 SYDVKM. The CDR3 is CASSTPKWTSRLEEADTQYF. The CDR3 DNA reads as TGTGCCAGCAGTACACCTAAATGGACTAGTCGCCTGGAGGAGGCAGATACGCAGTATTTT.

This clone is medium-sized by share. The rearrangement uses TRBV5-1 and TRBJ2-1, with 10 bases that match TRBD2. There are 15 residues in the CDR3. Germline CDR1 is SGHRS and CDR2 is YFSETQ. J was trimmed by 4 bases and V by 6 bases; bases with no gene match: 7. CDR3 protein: CASKRTSGGYNEQFF. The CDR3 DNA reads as TGCGCCAGCAAGAGGACTAGCGGAGGTTACAATGAGCAGTTCTTC. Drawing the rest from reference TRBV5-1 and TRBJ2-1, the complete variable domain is KAGVTQTPRYLIKTRGQQVTLSCSPISGHRSVSWYQQTPGQGLQFLFEYFSETQRNKGNFPGRFSGRQFSNSRSEMNVSTLELGDSALYLCASKRTSGGYNEQFFGPGTRLTVL.

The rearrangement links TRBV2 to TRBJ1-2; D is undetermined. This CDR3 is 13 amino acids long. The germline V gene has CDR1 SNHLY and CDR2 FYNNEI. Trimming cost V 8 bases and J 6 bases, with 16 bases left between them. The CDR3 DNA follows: TGTGCCAGCGGGTCGAGCTTACAAAATGGCTACACCTTC. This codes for CASGSSLQNGYTF.

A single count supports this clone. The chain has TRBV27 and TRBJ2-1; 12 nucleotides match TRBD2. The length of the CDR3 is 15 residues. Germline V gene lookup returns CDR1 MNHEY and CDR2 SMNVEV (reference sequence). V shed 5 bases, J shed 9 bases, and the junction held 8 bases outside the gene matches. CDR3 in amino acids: CASSPLGLAGTEQFF. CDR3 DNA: TGTGCCAGCAGTCCACTCGGACTAGCGGGAACTGAGCAGTTCTTC.

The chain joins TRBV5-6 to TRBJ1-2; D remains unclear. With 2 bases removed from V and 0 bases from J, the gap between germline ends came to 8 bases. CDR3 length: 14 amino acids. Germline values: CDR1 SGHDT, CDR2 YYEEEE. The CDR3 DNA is TGTGCCAGCAGCTTCCCGGGGTCTAACTATGGCTACACCTTC. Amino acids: CASSFPGSNYGYTF.

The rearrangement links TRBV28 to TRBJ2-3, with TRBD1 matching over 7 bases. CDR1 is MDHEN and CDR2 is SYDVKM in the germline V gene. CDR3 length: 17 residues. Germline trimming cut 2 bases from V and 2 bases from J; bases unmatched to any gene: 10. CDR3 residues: CASSLPLTGTATDTQYF. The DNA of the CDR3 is TGTGCCAGCAGTTTACCACTTACCGGGACAGCCACAGATACGCAGTATTTT.

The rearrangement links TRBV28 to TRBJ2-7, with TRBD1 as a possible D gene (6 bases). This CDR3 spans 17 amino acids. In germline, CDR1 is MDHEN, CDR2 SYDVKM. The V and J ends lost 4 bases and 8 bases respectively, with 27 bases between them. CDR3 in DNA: TGTGCCAGCAGTTCGCCCCCTCAGGTCCGGACAGCTGCTAAGCAGTACTTC. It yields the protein CASSSPPQVRTAAKQYF.

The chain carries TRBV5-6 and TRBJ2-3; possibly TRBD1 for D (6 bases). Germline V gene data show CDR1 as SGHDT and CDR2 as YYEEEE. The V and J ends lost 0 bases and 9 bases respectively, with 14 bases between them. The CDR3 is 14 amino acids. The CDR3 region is CASSLVGADGTQYF. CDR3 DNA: TGTGCCAGCAGCTTGGTGGGGGCGGACGGAACGCAGTATTTT.

CDR3 DNA sequence: TGTGCCTGGAGTGTTTTGTTTCAAGAGACCCAGTACTTC. Protein sequence: CAWSVLFQETQYF. The rearrangement uses TRBV30 and TRBJ2-5; no reliable D call. Trimming left V 0 bases short and J 2 bases short, with 7 bases between. CDR1 is GTSNPN and CDR2 is SVGIG in the germline V gene (reference sequence). This CDR3 contains 13 residues.

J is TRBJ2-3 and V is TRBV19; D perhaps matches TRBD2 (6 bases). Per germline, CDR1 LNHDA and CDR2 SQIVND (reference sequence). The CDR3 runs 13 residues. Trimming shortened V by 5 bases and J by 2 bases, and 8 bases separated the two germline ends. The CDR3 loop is CASSWDSTDTQYF. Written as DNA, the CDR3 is TGTGCCAGTAGTTGGGACTCCACAGATACGCAGTATTTT.

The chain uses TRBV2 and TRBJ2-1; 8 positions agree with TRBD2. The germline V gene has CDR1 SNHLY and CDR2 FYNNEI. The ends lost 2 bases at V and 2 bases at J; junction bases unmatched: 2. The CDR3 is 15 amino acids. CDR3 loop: CASSEYSGAYNEQFF. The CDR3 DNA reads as TGTGCCAGCAGTGAATATAGCGGGGCCTACAATGAGCAGTTCTTC. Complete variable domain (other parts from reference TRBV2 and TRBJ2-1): EPEVTQTPSHQVTQMGQEVILRCVPISNHLYFYWYRQILGQKVEFLVSFYNNEISEKSEIFDDQFSVERPDGSNFTLKIRSTKLEDSAMYFCASSEYSGAYNEQFFGPGTRLTVL.

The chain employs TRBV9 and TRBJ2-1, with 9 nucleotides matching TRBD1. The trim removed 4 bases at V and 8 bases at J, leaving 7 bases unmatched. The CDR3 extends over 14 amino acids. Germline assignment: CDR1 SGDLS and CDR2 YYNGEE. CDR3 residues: CASSQTDRGHEQFF. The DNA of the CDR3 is TGTGCCAGCAGCCAAACGGACAGGGGACATGAGCAGTTCTTC. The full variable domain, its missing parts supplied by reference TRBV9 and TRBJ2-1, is DSGVTQTPKHLITATGQRVTLRCSPRSGDLSVYWYQQSLDQGLQFLIQYYNGEERAKGNILERFSAQQFPDLHSELNLSSLELGDSALYFCASSQTDRGHEQFFGPGTRLTVL.

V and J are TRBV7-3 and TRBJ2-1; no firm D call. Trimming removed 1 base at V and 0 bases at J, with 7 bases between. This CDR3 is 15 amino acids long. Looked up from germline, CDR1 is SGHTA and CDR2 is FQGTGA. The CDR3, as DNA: TGTGCCAGCAGCTTAAGGCCGTTCTCCTACAATGAGCAGTTCTTC. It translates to CASSLRPFSYNEQFF.

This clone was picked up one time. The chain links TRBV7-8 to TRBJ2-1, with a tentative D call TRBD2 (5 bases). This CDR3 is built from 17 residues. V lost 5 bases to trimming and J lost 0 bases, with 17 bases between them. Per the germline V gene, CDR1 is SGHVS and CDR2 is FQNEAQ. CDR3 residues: CASSPHQGLSSYNEQFF. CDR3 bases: TGTGCCAGCAGCCCTCACCAAGGACTTAGCTCCTACAATGAGCAGTTCTTC.

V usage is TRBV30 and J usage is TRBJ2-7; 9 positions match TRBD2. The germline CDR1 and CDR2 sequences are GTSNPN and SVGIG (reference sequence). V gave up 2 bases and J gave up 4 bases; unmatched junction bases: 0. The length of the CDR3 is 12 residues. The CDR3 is CAWSSGRYEQYF. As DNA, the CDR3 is TGTGCCTGGAGTAGCGGGAGGTACGAGCAGTACTTC.

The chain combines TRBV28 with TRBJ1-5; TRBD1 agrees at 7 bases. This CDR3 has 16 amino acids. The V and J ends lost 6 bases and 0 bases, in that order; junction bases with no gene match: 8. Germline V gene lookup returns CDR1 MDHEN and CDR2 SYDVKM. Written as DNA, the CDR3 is TGTGCCAGCAGCCCCCGGGACAGTAATAGCAATCAGCCCCAGCATTTT. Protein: CASSPRDSNSNQPQHF.

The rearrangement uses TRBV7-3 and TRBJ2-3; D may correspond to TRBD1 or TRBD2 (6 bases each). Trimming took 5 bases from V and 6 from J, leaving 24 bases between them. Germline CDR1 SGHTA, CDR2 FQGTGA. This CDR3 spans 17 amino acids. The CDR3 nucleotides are TGTGCCAGCAGCGCCACCTCCGGGGGACAAACTACGGATACGCAGTATTTT. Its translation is CASSATSGGQTTDTQYF.

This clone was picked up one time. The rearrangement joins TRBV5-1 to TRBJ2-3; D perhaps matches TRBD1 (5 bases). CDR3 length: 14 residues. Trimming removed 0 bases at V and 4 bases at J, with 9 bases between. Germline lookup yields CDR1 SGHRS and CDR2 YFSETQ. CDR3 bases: TGCGCCAGCAGCTTGGAAAGGGGCGCAGATACGCAGTATTTT. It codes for CASSLERGADTQYF.

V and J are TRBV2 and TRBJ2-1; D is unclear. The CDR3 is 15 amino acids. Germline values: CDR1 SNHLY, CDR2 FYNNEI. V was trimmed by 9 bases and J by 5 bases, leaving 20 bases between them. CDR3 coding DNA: TGTGCCAGTGAAGGTACACCGCTAGACCACAATGAGCAGTTCTTC. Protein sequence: CASEGTPLDHNEQFF. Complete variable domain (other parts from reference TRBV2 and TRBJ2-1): EPEVTQTPSHQVTQMGQEVILRCVPISNHLYFYWYRQILGQKVEFLVSFYNNEISEKSEIFDDQFSVERPDGSNFTLKIRSTKLEDSAMYFCASEGTPLDHNEQFFGPGTRLTVL.

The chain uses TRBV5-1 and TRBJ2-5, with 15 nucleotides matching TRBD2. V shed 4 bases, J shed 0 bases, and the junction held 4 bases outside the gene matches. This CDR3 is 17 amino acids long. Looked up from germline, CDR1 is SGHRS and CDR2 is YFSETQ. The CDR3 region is CASSRTSGREYQETQYF. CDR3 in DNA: TGCGCCAGCAGCCGGACTAGCGGGAGGGAGTACCAAGAGACCCAGTACTTC.

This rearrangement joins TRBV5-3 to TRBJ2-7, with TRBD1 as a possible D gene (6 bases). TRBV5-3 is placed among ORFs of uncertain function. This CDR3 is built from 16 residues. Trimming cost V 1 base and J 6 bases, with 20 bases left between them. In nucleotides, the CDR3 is TGTGCCAGAAGCTTGCTTTGTATCGGACAGCAATCCGAGCAGTACTTC. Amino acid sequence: CARSLLCIGQQSEQYF.

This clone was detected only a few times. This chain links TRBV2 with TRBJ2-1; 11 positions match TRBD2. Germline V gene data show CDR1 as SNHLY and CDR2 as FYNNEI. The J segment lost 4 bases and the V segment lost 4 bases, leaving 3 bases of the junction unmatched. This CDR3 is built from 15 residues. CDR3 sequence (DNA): TGTGCCAGCAGTGGGGGACTAGCGGATTACAATGAGCAGTTCTTC. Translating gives CASSGGLADYNEQFF.